This TCR beta chain was observed in a study of T cell changes during pregnancy in multiple sclerosis. Profiling relied on immunoSEQ multiplex PCR, and the TCRdb table lists in-frame clones only, not all of them. This table holds fewer than 45,000 clones, around 90% found once. V lost 2 bases to trimming and J lost 4 bases; unmatched junction nucleotides: 2. In germline, CDR1 is SGHVS, CDR2 FQNEAQ. The CDR3 runs to 14 residues. Specimen: CD4+ T cells from peripheral blood mononuclear cells, collected after pregnancy. The J gene is TRBJ1-5, the V gene TRBV7-8; the match to TRBD1 covers 7 bases. This receptor was obtained from a female donor in good health, enrolled as a control in a pregnancy study. CDR3 region: CASSLNRGNQPQHF. In DNA, the CDR3 is TGTGCCAGCAGCTTAAACAGGGGAAATCAGCCCCAGCATTTT.